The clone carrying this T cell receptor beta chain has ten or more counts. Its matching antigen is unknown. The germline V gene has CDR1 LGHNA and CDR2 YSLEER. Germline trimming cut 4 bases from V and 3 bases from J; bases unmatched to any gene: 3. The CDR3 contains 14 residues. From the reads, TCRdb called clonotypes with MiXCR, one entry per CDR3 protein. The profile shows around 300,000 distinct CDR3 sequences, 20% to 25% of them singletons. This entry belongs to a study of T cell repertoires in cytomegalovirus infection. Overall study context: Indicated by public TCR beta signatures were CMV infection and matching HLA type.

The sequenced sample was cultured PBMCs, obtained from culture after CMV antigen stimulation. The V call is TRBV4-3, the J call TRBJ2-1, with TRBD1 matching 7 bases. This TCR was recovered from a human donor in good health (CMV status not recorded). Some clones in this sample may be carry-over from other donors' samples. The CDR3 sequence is CASSRGQDYNEQFF. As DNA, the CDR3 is TGCGCCAGCAGCCGCGGACAGGACTACAATGAGCAGTTCTTC.